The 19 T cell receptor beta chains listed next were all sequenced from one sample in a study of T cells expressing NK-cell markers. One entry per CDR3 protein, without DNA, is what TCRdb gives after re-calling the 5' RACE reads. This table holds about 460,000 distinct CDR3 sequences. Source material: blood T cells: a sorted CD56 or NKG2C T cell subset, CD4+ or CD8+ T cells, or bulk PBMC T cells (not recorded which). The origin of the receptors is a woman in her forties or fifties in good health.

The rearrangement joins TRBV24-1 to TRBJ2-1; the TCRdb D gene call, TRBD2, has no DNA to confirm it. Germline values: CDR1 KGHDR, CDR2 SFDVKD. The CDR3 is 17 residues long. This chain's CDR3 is CATSDPSSGRANPQQFF.

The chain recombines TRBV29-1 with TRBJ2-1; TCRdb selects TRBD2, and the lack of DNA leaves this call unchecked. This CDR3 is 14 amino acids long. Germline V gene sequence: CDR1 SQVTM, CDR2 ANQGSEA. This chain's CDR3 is CRTIAGEVTYEQFF.

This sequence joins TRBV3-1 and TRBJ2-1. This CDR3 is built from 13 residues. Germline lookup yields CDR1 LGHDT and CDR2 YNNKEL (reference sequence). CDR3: CASSQGVGVGQFF.

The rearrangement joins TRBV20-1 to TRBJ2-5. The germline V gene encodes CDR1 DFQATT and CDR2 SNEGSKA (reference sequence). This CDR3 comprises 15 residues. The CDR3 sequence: CSARDLAKREETQYF.

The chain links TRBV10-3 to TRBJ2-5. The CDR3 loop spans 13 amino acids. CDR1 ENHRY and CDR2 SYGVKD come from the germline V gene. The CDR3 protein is CAISETQQETQYF.

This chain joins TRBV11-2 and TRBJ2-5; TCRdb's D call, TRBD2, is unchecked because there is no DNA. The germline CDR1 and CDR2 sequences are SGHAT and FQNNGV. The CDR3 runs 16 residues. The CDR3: CASSLGSSGRLETQYF.

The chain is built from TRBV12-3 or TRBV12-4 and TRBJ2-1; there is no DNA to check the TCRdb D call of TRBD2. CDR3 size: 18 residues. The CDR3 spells CASRPASGRPAAYNEQFF.

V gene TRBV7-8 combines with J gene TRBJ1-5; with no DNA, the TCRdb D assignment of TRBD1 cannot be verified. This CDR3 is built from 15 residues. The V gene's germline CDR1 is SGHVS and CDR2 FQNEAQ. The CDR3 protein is CASSLEGRGNQPQHF.

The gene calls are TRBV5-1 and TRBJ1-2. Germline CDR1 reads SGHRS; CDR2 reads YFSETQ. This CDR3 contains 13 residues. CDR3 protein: CASSFESNYGYTF.

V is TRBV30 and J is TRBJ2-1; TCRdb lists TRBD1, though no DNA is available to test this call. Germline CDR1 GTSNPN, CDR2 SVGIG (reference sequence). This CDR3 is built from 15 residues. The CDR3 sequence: CAWNGGPSSYNEQFF.

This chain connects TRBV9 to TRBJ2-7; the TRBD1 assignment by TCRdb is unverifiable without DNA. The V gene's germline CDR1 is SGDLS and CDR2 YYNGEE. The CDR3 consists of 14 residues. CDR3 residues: CASSFRQGTGEQYF.

The CDR3 is CASSYSGPRNEQFF. The chain employs TRBV6-2 or TRBV6-3 and TRBJ2-1; there is no DNA to check the TCRdb D call of TRBD2. Germline V gene lookup returns CDR1 MNHEY and CDR2 SVGEGT. CDR3 length: 14 residues.

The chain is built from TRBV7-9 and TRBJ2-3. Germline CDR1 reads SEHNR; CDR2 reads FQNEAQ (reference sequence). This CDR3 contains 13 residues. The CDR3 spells CASSLSYNNTQYF.

Here the CDR3 reads CATSVTVNYGYTF. The chain couples TRBV24-1 to TRBJ1-2. Germline lookup yields CDR1 KGHDR and CDR2 SFDVKD. The CDR3 runs 13 residues.

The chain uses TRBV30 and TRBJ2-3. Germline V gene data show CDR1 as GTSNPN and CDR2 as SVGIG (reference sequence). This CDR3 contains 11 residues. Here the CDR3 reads CAWRLGNTQYF. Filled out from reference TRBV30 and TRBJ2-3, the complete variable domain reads SQTIHQWPATLVQPVGSPLSLECTVEGTSNPNLYWYRQAAGRGLQLLFYSVGIGQISSEVPQNLSASRPQDRQFILSSKKLLLSDSGFYLCAWRLGNTQYFGPGTRLTVL.

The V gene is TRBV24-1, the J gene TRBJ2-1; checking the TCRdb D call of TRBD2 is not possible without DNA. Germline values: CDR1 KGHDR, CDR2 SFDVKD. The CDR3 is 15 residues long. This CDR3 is CATSSFKLADNEQFF.

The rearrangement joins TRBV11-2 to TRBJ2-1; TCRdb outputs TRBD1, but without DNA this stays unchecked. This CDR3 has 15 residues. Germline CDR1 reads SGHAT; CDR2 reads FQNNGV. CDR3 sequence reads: CASSLPWGQRGEQFF.

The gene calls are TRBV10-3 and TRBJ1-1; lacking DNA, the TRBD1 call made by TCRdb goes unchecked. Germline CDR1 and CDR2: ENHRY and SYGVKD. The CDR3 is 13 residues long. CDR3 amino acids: CAISPTEPEGAFF.

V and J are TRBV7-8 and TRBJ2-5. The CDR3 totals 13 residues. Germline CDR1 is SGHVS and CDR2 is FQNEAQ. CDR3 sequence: CASSGMGITSQYF.